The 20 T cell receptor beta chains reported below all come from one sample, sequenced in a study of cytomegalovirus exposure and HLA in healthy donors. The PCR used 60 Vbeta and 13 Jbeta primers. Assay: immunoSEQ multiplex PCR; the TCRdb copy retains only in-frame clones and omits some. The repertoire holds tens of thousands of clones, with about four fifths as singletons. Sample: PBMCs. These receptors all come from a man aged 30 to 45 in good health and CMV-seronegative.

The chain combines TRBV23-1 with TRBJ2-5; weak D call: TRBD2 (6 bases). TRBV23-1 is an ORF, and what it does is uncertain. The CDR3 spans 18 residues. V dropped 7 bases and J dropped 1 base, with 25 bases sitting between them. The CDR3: CASTSSRGRIDRQETQYF. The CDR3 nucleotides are TGCGCCAGCACATCATCCCGGGGGAGGATTGATCGCCAAGAGACCCAGTACTTC.

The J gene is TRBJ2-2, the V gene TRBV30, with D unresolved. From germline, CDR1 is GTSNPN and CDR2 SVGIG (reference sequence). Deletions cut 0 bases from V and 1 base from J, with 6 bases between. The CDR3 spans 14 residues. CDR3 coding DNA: TGTGCCTGGAGTGTACCCGGGAACACCGGGGAGCTGTTTTTT. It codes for CAWSVPGNTGELFF.

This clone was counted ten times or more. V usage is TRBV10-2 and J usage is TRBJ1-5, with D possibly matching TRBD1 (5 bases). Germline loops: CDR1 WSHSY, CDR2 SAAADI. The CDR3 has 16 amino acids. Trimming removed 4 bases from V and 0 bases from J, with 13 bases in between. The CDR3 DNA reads TGCGCCAGCAGTGCCTCAGGGCTCTATAGCAATCAGCCCCAGCATTTT. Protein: CASSASGLYSNQPQHF.

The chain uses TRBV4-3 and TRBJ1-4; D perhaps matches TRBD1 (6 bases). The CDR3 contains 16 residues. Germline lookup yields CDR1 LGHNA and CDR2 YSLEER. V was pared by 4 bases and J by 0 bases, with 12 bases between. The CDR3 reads CASSLGTLATNEKLFF. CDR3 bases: TGCGCCAGCAGCCTCGGGACACTAGCAACTAATGAAAAACTGTTTTTT.

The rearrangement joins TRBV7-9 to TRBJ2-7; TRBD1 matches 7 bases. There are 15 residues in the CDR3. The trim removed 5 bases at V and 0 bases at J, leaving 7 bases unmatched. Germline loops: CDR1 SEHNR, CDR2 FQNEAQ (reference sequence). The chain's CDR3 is CASSQGQASSYEQYF. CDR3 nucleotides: TGTGCCAGCAGCCAAGGACAGGCTTCCTCCTACGAGCAGTACTTC.

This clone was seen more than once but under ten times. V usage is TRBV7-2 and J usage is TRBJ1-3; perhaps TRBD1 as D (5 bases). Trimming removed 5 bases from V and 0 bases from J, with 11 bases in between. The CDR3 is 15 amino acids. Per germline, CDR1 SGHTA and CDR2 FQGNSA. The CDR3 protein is CASSPQAVSGNTIYF. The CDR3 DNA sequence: TGTGCCAGCAGCCCACAGGCGGTCTCTGGAAACACCATATATTTT.

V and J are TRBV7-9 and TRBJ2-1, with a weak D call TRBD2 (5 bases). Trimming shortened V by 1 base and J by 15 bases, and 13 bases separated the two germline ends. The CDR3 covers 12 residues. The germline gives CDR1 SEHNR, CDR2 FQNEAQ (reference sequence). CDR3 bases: TGTGCCAGCAGCTTAGTCTCGGGGAGTCTGTTCTTC. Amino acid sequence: CASSLVSGSLFF.

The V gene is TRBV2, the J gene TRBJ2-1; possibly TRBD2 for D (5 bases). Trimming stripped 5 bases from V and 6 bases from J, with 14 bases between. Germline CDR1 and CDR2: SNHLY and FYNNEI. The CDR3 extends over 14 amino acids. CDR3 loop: CASSYVGEGNEQFF. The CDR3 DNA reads TGTGCCAGCAGTTACGTAGGCGAGGGCAATGAGCAGTTCTTC. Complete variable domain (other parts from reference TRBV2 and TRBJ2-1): EPEVTQTPSHQVTQMGQEVILRCVPISNHLYFYWYRQILGQKVEFLVSFYNNEISEKSEIFDDQFSVERPDGSNFTLKIRSTKLEDSAMYFCASSYVGEGNEQFFGPGTRLTVL.

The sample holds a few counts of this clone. The CDR3 sequence: CASTGGGTGNQPQHF. For the CDR3, the DNA is TGTGCCAGTACGGGAGGCGGGACGGGAAATCAGCCCCAGCATTTT. The rearrangement uses TRBV19 and TRBJ1-5; a weak D match, TRBD1 (5 bases). The germline V and J ends were trimmed by 7 bases and 4 bases, with 17 bases remaining between them. Germline lookup yields CDR1 LNHDA and CDR2 SQIVND (reference sequence). This CDR3 has 15 residues.

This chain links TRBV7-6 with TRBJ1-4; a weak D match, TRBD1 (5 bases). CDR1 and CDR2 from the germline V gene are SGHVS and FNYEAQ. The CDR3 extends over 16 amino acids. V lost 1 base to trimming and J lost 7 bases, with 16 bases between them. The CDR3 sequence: CASSLVARDGGEKLFF. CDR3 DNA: TGTGCCAGCAGCTTAGTCGCCAGGGACGGGGGTGAAAAACTGTTTTTT. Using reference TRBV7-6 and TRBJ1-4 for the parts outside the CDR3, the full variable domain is GAGVSQSPRYKVTKRGQDVALRCDPISGHVSLYWYRQALGQGPEFLTYFNYEAQQDKSGLPNDRFSAERPEGSISTLTIQRTEQRDSAMYRCASSLVARDGGEKLFFGSGTQLSVL.

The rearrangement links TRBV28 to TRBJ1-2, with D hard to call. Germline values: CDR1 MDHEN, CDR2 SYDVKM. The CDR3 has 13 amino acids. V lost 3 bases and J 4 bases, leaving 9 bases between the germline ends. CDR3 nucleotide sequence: TGTGCCAGCAGTTTGGCGGCGGCCTATGGCTACACCTTC. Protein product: CASSLAAAYGYTF.

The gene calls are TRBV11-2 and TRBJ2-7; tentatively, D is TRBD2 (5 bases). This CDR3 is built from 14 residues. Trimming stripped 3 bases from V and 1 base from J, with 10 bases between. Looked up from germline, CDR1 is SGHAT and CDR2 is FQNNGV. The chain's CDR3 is CASSLRASSYEQYF. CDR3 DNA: TGTGCCAGCAGCTTGAGGGCATCATCCTACGAGCAGTACTTC.

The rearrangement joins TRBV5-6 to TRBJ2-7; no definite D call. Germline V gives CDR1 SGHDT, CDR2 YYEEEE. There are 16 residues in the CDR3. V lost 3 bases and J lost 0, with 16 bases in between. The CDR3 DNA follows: TGTGCCAGCAGCTGGGCCCTTGGGTCGAGCTCCTACGAGCAGTACTTC. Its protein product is CASSWALGSSSYEQYF.

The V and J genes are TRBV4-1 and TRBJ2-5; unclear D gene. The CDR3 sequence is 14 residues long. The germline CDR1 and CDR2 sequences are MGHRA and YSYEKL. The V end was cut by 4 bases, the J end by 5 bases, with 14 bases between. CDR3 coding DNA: TGCGCCAGCAGCCCAAGAGGTGTGTGGGAGACCCAGTACTTC. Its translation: CASSPRGVWETQYF.

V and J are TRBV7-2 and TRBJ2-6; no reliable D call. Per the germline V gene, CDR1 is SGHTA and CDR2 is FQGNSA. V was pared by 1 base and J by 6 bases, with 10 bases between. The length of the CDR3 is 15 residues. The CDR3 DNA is TGTGCCAGCAGCTTAGTCTCCGGTATGGCCAACGTCCTGACTTTC. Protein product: CASSLVSGMANVLTF.

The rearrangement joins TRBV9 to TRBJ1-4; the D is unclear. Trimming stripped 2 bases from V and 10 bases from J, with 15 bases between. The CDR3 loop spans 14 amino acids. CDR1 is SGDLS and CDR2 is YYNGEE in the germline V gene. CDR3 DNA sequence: TGTGCCAGCAGCGTCCGGGATACGTCGGGAAAACTGTTTTTT. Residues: CASSVRDTSGKLFF.

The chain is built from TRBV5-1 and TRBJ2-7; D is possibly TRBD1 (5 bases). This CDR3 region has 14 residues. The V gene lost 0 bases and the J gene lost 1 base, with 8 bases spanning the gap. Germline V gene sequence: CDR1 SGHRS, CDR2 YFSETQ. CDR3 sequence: CASSLVPGSYEQYF. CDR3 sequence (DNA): TGCGCCAGCAGCTTGGTCCCAGGGTCCTACGAGCAGTACTTC.

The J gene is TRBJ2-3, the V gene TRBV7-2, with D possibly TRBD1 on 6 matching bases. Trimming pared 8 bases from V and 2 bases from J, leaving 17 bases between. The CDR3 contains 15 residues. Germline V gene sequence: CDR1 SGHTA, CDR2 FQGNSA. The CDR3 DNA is TGTGCCAGCGAGCCCCAGGGGCGCAACACAGATACGCAGTATTTT. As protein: CASEPQGRNTDTQYF.

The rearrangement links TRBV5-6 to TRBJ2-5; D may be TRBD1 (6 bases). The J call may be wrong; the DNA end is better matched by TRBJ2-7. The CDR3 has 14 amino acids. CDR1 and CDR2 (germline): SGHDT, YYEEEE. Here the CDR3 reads CASRIGQQRYEQYF. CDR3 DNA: TGTGCCAGCAGAATAGGACAGCAACGATACGAGCAGTACTTC.

CDR3 sequence (DNA): TGCAGCGCCGGGGACAGGACCTACGAGCAGTACTTC. Protein sequence: CSAGDRTYEQYF. The chain is built from TRBV29-1 and TRBJ2-7; 8 positions match TRBD1. The CDR3 covers 12 residues. CDR1 and CDR2 (germline): SQVTM, ANQGSEA. With 7 bases clipped from V and 2 bases from J, the junction kept 4 bases outside the gene matches.